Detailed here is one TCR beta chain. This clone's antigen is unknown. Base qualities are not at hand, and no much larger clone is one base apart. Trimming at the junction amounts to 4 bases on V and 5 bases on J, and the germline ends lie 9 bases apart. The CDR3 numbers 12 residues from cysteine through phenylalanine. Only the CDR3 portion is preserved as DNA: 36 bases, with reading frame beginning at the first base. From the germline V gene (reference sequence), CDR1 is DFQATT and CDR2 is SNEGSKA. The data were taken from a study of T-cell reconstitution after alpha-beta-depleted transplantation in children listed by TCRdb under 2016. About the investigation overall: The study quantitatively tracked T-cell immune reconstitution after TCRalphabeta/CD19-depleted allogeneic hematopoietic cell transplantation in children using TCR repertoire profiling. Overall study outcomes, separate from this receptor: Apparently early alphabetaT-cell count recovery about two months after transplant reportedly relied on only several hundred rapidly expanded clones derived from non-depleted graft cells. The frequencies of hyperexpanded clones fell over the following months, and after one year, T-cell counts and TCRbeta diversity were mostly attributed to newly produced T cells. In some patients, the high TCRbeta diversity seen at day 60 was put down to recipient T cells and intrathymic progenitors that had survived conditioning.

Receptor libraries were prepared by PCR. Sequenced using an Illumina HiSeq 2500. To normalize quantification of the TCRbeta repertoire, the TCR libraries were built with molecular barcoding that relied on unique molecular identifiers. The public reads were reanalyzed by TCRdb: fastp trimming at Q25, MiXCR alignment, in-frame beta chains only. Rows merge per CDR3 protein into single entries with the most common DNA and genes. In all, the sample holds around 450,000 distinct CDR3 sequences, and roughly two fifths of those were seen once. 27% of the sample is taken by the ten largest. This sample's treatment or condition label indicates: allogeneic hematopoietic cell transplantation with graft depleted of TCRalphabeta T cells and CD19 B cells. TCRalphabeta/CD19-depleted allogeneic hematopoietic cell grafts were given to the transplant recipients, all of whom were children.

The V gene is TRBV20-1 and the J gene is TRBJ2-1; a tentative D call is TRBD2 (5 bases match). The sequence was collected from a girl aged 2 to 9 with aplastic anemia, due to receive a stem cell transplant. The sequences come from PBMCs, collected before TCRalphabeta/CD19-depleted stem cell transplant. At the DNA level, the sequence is TGCAGTGCTAATGGACTCGACAATGAGCAGTTCTTC. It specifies CSANGLDNEQFF.